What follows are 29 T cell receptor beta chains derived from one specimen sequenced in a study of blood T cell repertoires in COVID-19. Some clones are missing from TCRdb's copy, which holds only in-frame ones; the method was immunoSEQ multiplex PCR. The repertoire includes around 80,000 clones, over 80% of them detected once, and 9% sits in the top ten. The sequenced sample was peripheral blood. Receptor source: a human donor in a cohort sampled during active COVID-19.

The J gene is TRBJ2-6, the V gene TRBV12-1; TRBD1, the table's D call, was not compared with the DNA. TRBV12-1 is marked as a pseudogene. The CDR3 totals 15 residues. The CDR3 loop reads CASSFRESGANVLTF. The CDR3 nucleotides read TGTGCCAGCAGCTTCAGGGAATCTGGGGCCAACGTCCTGACTTTC.

The CDR3 here is CASSSSGGRNEQFF. DNA of the CDR3: TGTGCCAGCAGCTCCTCGGGGGGGCGAAATGAGCAGTTCTTC. The chain combines TRBV7-3 with TRBJ2-1, with TRBD2 identical over 8 bases. The CDR3 runs to 14 residues. Germline CDR1 reads SGHTA; CDR2 reads FQGTGA. Unmatched junction bases numbered 6, after V lost 4 bases and J lost 7 bases.

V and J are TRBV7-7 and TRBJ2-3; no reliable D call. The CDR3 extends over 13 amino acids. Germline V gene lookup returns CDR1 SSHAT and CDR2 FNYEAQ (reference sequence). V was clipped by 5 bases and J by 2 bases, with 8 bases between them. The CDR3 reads CASSPSFTDTQYF. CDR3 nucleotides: TGTGCCAGCAGCCCTTCCTTCACAGATACGCAGTATTTT.

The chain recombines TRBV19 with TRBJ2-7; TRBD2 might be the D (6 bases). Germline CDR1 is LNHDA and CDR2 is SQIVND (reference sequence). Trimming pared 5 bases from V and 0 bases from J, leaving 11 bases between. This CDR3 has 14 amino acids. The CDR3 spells CASSRGDSSYEQYF. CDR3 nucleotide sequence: TGTGCCAGTAGTCGAGGGGACTCCTCCTACGAGCAGTACTTC.

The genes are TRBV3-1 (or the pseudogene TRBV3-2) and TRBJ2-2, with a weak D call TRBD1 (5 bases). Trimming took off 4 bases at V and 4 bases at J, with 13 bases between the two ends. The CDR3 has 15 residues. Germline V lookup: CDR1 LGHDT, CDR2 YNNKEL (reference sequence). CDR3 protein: CASSLGVVGTGELFF. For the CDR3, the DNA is TGTGCCAGCAGCCTAGGGGTAGTAGGCACCGGGGAGCTGTTTTTT.

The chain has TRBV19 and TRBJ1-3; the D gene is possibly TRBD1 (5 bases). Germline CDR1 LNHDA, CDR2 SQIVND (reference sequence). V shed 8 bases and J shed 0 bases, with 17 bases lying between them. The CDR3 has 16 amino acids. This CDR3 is CASSWGVSFSGNTIYF. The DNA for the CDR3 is TGTGCCAGTTCCTGGGGGGTCTCGTTCTCTGGAAACACCATATATTTT.

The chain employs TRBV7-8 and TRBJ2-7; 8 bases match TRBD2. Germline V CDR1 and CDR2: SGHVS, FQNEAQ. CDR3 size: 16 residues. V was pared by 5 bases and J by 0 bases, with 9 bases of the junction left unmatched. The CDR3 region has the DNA TGTGCCAGCAGCGTACCGCGGGGGGCGAGCTCCTACGAGCAGTACTTC. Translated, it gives CASSVPRGASSYEQYF.

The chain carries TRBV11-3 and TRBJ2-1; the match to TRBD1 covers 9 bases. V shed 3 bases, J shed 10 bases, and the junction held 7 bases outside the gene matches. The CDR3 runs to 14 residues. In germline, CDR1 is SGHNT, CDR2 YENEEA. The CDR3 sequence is CASSFTQGAREQFF. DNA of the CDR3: TGTGCCAGCAGCTTTACACAGGGGGCGAGGGAGCAGTTCTTC.

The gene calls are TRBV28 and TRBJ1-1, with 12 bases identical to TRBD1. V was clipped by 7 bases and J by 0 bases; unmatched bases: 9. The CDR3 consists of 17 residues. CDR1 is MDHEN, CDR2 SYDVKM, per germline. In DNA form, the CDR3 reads TGTGCCAGCATCTCCGGGACAGGGGGCCATATGAACACTGAAGCTTTCTTT. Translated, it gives CASISGTGGHMNTEAFF.

The CDR3 region has the DNA TGTGCCATCAGTAGAGCCGAGAATCAGCCCCAGCATTTT. This gives the protein CAISRAENQPQHF. The V call is TRBV10-3, the J call TRBJ1-5; no firm D call. This CDR3 contains 13 residues. Deletions cut 5 bases from V and 4 bases from J, with 9 bases between. Germline lookup yields CDR1 ENHRY and CDR2 SYGVKD.

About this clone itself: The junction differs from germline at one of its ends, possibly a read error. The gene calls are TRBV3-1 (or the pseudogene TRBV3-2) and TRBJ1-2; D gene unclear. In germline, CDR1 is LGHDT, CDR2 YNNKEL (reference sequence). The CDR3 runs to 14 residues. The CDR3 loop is CASSLSFSSAVVGF. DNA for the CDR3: TGTGCCAGCAGCCTATCTTTTTCCAGCGCCGTAGTAGGCTTC.

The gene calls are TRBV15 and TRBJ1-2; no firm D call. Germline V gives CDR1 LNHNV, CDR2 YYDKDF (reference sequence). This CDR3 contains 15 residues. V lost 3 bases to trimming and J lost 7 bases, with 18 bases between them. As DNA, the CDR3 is TGTGCCACCAGCAGCCAGATGGGTGGGGAGGGTGGCTACACCTTC. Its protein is CATSSQMGGEGGYTF.

CDR3: CATSPSAGLGKETQYF. CDR3 sequence (DNA): TGTGCCACCAGTCCCTCCGCAGGGTTGGGGAAAGAGACCCAGTACTTC. The chain employs TRBV24-1 and TRBJ2-5, with D perhaps TRBD1 (5 bases). CDR3 length equals 16 residues. V lost 6 bases and J 3 bases, leaving 19 bases between the germline ends. Germline CDR1 is KGHDR and CDR2 is SFDVKD.

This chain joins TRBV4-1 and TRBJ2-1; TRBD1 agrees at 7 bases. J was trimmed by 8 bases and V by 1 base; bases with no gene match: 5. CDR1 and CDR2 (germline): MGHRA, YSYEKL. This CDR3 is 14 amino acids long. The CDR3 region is CASSQGGQGDEQFF. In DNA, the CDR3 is TGCGCCAGCAGCCAAGGCGGCCAGGGGGATGAGCAGTTCTTC.

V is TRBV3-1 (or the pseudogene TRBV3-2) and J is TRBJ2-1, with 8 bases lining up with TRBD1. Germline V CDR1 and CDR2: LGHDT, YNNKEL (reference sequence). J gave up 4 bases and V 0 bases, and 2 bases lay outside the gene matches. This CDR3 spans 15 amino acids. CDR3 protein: CASSQDTGGYNEQFF. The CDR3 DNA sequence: TGTGCCAGCAGCCAAGATACAGGGGGATACAATGAGCAGTTCTTC.

CDR3 DNA: TGTGCCAGTAGTATCTTAGCGGGAGTGGCCTACGAGCAGTACTTC. Encoded protein: CASSILAGVAYEQYF. This chain links TRBV19 with TRBJ2-7; 9 bases match TRBD2. The CDR3 runs 15 residues. The germline V gene has CDR1 LNHDA and CDR2 SQIVND (reference sequence). V shed 3 bases and J 2 bases; nucleotides not matched to a gene: 5.

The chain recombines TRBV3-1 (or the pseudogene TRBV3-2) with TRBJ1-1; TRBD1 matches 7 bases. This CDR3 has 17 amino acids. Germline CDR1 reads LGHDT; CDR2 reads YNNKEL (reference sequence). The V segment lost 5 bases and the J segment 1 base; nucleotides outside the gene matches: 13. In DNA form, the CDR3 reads TGTGCCAGCAGCTCTCAGGGGGGAGGACGGCGGAACACTGAAGCTTTCTTT. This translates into CASSSQGGGRRNTEAFF.

This CDR3 reads CASSQEGSGTQYF. In DNA form, the CDR3 reads TGTGCCAGCAGCCAGGAGGGCTCAGGGACCCAGTACTTC. V usage is TRBV3-1 (or the pseudogene TRBV3-2) and J usage is TRBJ2-5, with D possibly matching TRBD2 (6 bases). The V end was cut by 3 bases, the J end by 7 bases, with 12 bases between. This CDR3 has 13 amino acids. Germline V gene sequence: CDR1 LGHDT, CDR2 YNNKEL (reference sequence).

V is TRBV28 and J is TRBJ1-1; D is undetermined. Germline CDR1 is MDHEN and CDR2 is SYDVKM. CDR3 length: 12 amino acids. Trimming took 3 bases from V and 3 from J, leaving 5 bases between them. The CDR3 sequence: CASSFGHTEAFF. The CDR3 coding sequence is TGTGCCAGCAGTTTTGGCCACACTGAAGCTTTCTTT.

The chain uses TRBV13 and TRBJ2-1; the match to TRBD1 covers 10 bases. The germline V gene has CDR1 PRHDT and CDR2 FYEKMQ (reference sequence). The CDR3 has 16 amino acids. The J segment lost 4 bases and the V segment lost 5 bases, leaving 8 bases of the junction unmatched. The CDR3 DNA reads TGTGCCAGCAGCCGCCCGACAGGGGGCAAATACAATGAGCAGTTCTTC. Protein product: CASSRPTGGKYNEQFF.

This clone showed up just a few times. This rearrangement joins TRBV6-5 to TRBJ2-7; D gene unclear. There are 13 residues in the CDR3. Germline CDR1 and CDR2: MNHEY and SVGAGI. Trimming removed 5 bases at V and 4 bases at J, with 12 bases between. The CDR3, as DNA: TGTGCCAGCAGTAGCCTCCTAAATTACGAGCAGTACTTC. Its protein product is CASSSLLNYEQYF.

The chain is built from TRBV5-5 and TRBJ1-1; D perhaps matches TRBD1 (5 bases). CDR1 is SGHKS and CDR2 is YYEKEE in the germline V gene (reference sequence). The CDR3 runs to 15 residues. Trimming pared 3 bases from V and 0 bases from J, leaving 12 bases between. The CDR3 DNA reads TGTGCCAGCAGCTCTTGGGGGGGTGTGAACACTGAAGCTTTCTTT. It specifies CASSSWGGVNTEAFF.

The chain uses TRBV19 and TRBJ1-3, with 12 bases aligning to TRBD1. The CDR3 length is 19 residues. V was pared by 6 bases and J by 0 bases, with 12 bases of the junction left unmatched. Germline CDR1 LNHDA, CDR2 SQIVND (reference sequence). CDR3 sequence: CASRPLGTGGLLSGNTIYF. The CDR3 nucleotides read TGTGCCAGTAGACCTCTCGGGACAGGGGGCCTTCTCTCTGGAAACACCATATATTTT.

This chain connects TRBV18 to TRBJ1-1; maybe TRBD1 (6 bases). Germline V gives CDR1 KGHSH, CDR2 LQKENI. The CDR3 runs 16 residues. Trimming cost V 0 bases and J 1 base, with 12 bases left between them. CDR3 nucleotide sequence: TGTGCCAGCTCACCACCCTCCGGGACACCGAACACTGAAGCTTTCTTT. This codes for CASSPPSGTPNTEAFF. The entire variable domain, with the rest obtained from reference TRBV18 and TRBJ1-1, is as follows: NAGVMQNPRHLVRRRGQEARLRCSPMKGHSHVYWYRQLPEEGLKFMVYLQKENIIDESGMPKERFSAEFPKEGPSILRIQQVVRGDSAAYFCASSPPSGTPNTEAFFGQGTRLTVV.

In DNA form, the CDR3 reads TGTGCCAGCAGCTTACGTGCGGCTAGCGGGAGTAATGAGCAGTTCTTC. It encodes CASSLRAASGSNEQFF. The rearrangement joins TRBV7-9 to TRBJ2-1; 10 bases match TRBD2. The CDR3 runs 16 residues. Germline assignment: CDR1 SEHNR and CDR2 FQNEAQ (reference sequence). The V gene end was trimmed by 2 bases and the J gene end by 7 bases; junction bases not matched to a gene: 8.

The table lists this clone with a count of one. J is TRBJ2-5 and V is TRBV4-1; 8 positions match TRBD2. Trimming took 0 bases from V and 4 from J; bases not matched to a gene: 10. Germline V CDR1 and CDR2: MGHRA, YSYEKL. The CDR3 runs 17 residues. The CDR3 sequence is CASSQEGTRGGRETQYF. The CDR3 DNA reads TGCGCCAGCAGCCAAGAGGGGACTAGGGGGGGCCGAGAGACCCAGTACTTC.

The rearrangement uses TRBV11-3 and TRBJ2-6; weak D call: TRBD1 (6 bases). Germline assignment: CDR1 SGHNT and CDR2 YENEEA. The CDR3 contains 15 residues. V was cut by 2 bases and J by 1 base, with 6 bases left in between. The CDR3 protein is CASSLQGSGANVLTF. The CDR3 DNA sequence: TGTGCCAGCAGCTTACAGGGGTCTGGGGCCAACGTCCTGACTTTC.

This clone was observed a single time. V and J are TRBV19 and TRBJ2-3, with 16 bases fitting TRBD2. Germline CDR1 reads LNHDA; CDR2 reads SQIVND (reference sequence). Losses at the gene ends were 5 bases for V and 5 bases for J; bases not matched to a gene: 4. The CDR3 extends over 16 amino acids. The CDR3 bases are TGTGCCAGTAGTCCCGGGACTAGCGGGAGGGGAGATACGCAGTATTTT. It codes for CASSPGTSGRGDTQYF.

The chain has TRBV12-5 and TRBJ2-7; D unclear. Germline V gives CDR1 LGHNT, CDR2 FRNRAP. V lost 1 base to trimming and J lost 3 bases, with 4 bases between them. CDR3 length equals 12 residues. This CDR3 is CASGLDGYEQYF. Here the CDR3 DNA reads TGTGCTAGTGGTTTGGACGGCTACGAGCAGTACTTC. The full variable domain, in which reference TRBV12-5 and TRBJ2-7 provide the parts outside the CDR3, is DARVTQTPRHKVTEMGQEVTMRCQPILGHNTVFWYRQTMMQGLELLAYFRNRAPLDDSGMPKDRFSAEMPDATLATLKIQPSEPRDSAVYFCASGLDGYEQYFGPGTRLTVT.